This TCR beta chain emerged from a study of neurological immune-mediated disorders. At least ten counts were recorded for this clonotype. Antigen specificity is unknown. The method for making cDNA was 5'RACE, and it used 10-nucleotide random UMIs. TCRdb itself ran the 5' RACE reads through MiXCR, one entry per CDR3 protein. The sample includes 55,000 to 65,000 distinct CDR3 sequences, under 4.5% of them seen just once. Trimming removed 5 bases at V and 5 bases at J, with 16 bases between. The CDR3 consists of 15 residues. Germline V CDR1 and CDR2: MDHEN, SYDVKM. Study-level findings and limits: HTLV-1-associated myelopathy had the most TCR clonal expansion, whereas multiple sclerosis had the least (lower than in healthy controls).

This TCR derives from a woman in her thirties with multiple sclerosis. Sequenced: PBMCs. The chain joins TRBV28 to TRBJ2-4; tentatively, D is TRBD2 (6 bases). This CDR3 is CASSRGGLTENIQYF. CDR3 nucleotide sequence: TGTGCCAGCAGTAGGGGAGGACTGACCGAAAACATTCAGTACTTC.